The 23 T cell receptor beta chains below were found in one sample sequenced in a study of blood T cell repertoires in COVID-19. The protocol was immunoSEQ multiplex PCR, while the TCRdb copy is restricted to in-frame clones and leaves out a portion. Here the sample spans approximately 75,000 clones, 75% to 95% being singletons. Sequenced: peripheral blood. The receptors stem from a human donor in a cohort sampled during active COVID-19.

The rearrangement uses TRBV6-6 and TRBJ1-1, with D perhaps matching TRBD1 (6 bases). V was cut by 5 bases and J by 1 base, with 23 bases left in between. This CDR3 comprises 18 residues. The V gene's germline CDR1 is MNHNY and CDR2 SVGAGI (reference sequence). CDR3 DNA sequence: TGTGCCAGCAGTCGAGCCGGGACATTTTCGGGAGGGAACACTGAAGCTTTCTTT. Encoded protein: CASSRAGTFSGGNTEAFF.

The chain is built from TRBV6-1 and TRBJ2-3, with 12 bases lining up with TRBD2. J lost 5 bases, V lost 2 bases, and 8 bases had no gene match. The CDR3 spans 17 residues. Per the germline V gene, CDR1 is MNHNS and CDR2 is SASEGT. This CDR3 is CASSEIPSGGAGDTQYF. The CDR3 DNA is TGTGCCAGCAGTGAAATCCCTAGCGGGGGGGCAGGAGATACGCAGTATTTT.

This clone appeared once. This chain uses TRBV11-2 with TRBJ2-3; the match to TRBD2 covers 8 bases. Germline assignment: CDR1 SGHAT and CDR2 FQNNGV. The V and J ends lost 1 base and 2 bases, in that order; junction bases with no gene match: 8. The CDR3 spans 17 residues. The CDR3 sequence: CASSLGVAGRYTDTQYF. CDR3 sequence (DNA): TGTGCCAGCAGCTTAGGAGTAGCGGGGAGGTACACAGATACGCAGTATTTT.

The chain recombines TRBV12-3 or TRBV12-4 with TRBJ2-3, with D possibly TRBD2 on 6 matching bases. Trimming stripped 7 bases from V and 1 base from J, with 9 bases between. The CDR3 covers 13 residues. Here the CDR3 DNA reads TGTGCCAGCACCTCTAGCGGCACAGATACGCAGTATTTT. It codes for CASTSSGTDTQYF.

The chain carries TRBV5-4 and TRBJ2-2, with 7 bases that match TRBD1. There are 15 residues in the CDR3. Germline CDR1 SGHNT, CDR2 YYREEE (reference sequence). Trimming cost V 3 bases and J 2 bases; bases outside gene matches: 4. CDR3: CASSWTGNNTGELFF. CDR3 coding DNA: TGTGCCAGCAGCTGGACAGGAAATAACACCGGGGAGCTGTTTTTT.

This clone has a single count. V gene TRBV7-9 combines with J gene TRBJ2-7, with D possibly being TRBD1 (6 bases). Trimming stripped 5 bases from V and 2 bases from J, with 13 bases between. Germline CDR1 SEHNR, CDR2 FQNEAQ (reference sequence). There are 14 residues in the CDR3. This chain's CDR3 is CASSPLGHPYEQYF. CDR3 coding DNA: TGTGCCAGCAGCCCCCTGGGACACCCCTACGAGCAGTACTTC.

V and J are TRBV28 and TRBJ2-1, with D possibly matching TRBD2 (6 bases). CDR1 and CDR2 from the germline V gene are MDHEN and SYDVKM. V lost 3 bases and J 7 bases, leaving 16 bases between the germline ends. The CDR3 length is 15 residues. The CDR3 coding sequence is TGTGCCAGCAGTTTCCAGGCGGGACTGAAGAATGAGCAGTTCTTC. Its translation is CASSFQAGLKNEQFF.

As regards this clone: The sample has other DNA sequences that encode this CDR3 too. The chain uses TRBV18 and TRBJ2-7; D might be TRBD2 (7 bases). The germline V gene has CDR1 KGHSH and CDR2 LQKENI. CDR3 size: 13 residues. Trimming removed 3 bases from V and 3 bases from J, with 9 bases in between. Here the CDR3 reads CASSPGGGYEQYF. CDR3 DNA sequence: TGTGCCAGCTCACCGGGAGGGGGCTACGAGCAGTACTTC.

The rearrangement links TRBV5-1 to TRBJ1-2; 7 bases map to TRBD1. The CDR3 extends over 16 amino acids. CDR1 and CDR2 (germline): SGHRS, YFSETQ. V shed 6 bases, J shed 2 bases, and the junction held 13 bases outside the gene matches. CDR3 in DNA: TGCGCCAGCACCCGAGGGGGCCTGGGGGAAAACTATGGCTACACCTTC. Its translation is CASTRGGLGENYGYTF.

V usage is TRBV2 and J usage is TRBJ1-1; D uncertain. The CDR3 length is 14 residues. CDR1 is SNHLY and CDR2 is FYNNEI in the germline V gene. The germline V and J ends were trimmed by 7 bases and 1 base, with 13 bases remaining between them. The DNA for the CDR3 is TGTGCCAGCACAAGAGGATCTAAGAACACTGAAGCTTTCTTT. This codes for CASTRGSKNTEAFF.

This chain links TRBV28 with TRBJ1-5; D possibly corresponds to TRBD1 (6 bases). Germline CDR1 and CDR2: MDHEN and SYDVKM. V lost 2 bases, J lost 3 bases, and 8 bases lay in between. CDR3 length equals 14 residues. The DNA of the CDR3 is TGTGCCAGCAGTTTAGGACAGTTCAATCAGCCCCAGCATTTT. Its protein product is CASSLGQFNQPQHF.

The chain recombines TRBV7-6 with TRBJ2-2, with TRBD2 matching over 7 bases. J lost 6 bases, V lost 5 bases, and 12 bases had no gene match. This CDR3 is built from 16 residues. Germline CDR1 and CDR2: SGHVS and FNYEAQ. CDR3 nucleotides: TGTGCCAGCAGCGTACAAAATGGGGGGGTCTCCGGGGAGCTGTTTTTT. The encoded protein is CASSVQNGGVSGELFF. The full variable domain, completed using reference TRBV7-6 and TRBJ2-2, is GAGVSQSPRYKVTKRGQDVALRCDPISGHVSLYWYRQALGQGPEFLTYFNYEAQQDKSGLPNDRFSAERPEGSISTLTIQRTEQRDSAMYRCASSVQNGGVSGELFFGEGSRLTVL.

The rearrangement links TRBV15 to TRBJ1-6, with a tentative D call TRBD1 (6 bases). Germline CDR1 LNHNV, CDR2 YYDKDF (reference sequence). V shed 0 bases and J shed 10 bases, with 22 bases lying between them. The CDR3 is 18 amino acids. The CDR3 reads CATSREQSPSGAESPLHF. CDR3 nucleotide sequence: TGTGCCACCAGCAGAGAACAAAGCCCCTCAGGGGCGGAATCACCCCTCCACTTT.

The V call is TRBV5-1, the J call TRBJ2-1; TRBD2 matches 12 bases. V shed 2 bases and J 3 bases; nucleotides not matched to a gene: 9. This CDR3 contains 18 residues. From germline, CDR1 is SGHRS and CDR2 YFSETQ. Here the CDR3 reads CASSFLRTSGVIYNEQFF. The DNA for the CDR3 is TGCGCCAGCAGCTTCCTCCGGACTAGCGGGGTTATCTACAATGAGCAGTTCTTC.

This chain joins TRBV19 and TRBJ1-1, with D possibly matching TRBD1 (6 bases). CDR3 length equals 14 residues. From germline, CDR1 is LNHDA and CDR2 SQIVND (reference sequence). V was pared by 7 bases and J by 4 bases, with 16 bases between. The CDR3 loop is CASTLGGGSTEAFF. CDR3 nucleotide sequence: TGTGCCAGTACCCTGGGAGGGGGAAGCACTGAAGCTTTCTTT.

The CDR3 region has the DNA TGTGCCAGCAGCCAAGCTCCAGGGGAAAACTATGGCTACACCTTC. Translating gives CASSQAPGENYGYTF. The V and J genes are TRBV3-1 (or the pseudogene TRBV3-2) and TRBJ1-2, with TRBD1 as a possible D gene (6 bases). V lost 1 base and J lost 2, with 11 bases in between. Per the germline V gene, CDR1 is LGHDT and CDR2 is YNNKEL (reference sequence). The CDR3 has 15 residues.

The V call is TRBV12-5, the J call TRBJ1-1; 7 bases line up with TRBD1. CDR1 and CDR2 (germline): LGHNT, FRNRAP. This CDR3 contains 14 residues. V lost 7 bases to trimming and J lost 6 bases; unmatched junction nucleotides: 11. The CDR3 DNA reads TGTGCTAGTGCCCGAGACAGGGAATTTGCTGAAGCTTTCTTT. Its protein is CASARDREFAEAFF.

The chain has TRBV28 and TRBJ2-3; 7 bases are a match to TRBD2. J was trimmed by 4 bases and V by 6 bases; bases with no gene match: 10. Germline CDR1 is MDHEN and CDR2 is SYDVKM. CDR3 length: 15 residues. In nucleotides, the CDR3 is TGTGCCAGCAGCCCTACGACTAGCCAGGCAGATACGCAGTATTTT. Translated, it gives CASSPTTSQADTQYF.

The chain is built from TRBV24-1 and TRBJ2-2, with 10 bases aligning to TRBD1. Germline assignment: CDR1 KGHDR and CDR2 SFDVKD. CDR3 length: 15 residues. The V segment lost 5 bases and the J segment 4 bases; nucleotides outside the gene matches: 3. The CDR3: CATSGGTGVTGELFF. The CDR3 DNA reads TGTGCCACCAGTGGGGGGACAGGGGTCACCGGGGAGCTGTTTTTT.

This clone was counted a single time. The CDR3 DNA reads as TGCGCCAGCAGCAACCGACTAGCGGGGGGGCCGAGCACAGATACGCAGTATTTT. Amino acid sequence: CASSNRLAGGPSTDTQYF. The chain links TRBV5-1 to TRBJ2-3; TRBD2 aligns across 14 bases. V lost 4 bases to trimming and J lost 0 bases; unmatched junction nucleotides: 7. The germline gives CDR1 SGHRS, CDR2 YFSETQ. CDR3 length equals 18 residues.

V is TRBV19 and J is TRBJ1-1, with D perhaps TRBD1 (5 bases). CDR1 is LNHDA, CDR2 SQIVND, per germline (reference sequence). CDR3 size: 13 residues. V was pared by 7 bases and J by 4 bases, with 13 bases between. The CDR3 bases are TGTGCCAGTATTGGGAGGGGAGGCACTGAAGCTTTCTTT. As protein: CASIGRGGTEAFF.

The chain carries TRBV7-9 and TRBJ2-3, with a weak D call TRBD1 (6 bases). The germline V gene has CDR1 SEHNR and CDR2 FQNEAQ (reference sequence). CDR3 length equals 13 residues. Trimming cost V 5 bases and J 4 bases, with 10 bases left between them. DNA of the CDR3: TGTGCCAGCAGCACCCCAGGGGCAGATACGCAGTATTTT. Its translation is CASSTPGADTQYF. Supplemented by reference TRBV7-9 and TRBJ2-3, the full variable domain reads DTGVSQNPRHKITKRGQNVTFRCDPISEHNRLYWYRQTLGQGPEFLTYFQNEAQLEKSRLLSDRFSAERPKGSFSTLEIQRTEQGDSAMYLCASSTPGADTQYFGPGTRLTVL.

The CDR3 DNA reads TGTGCCAGGGTTGTGGGGCCCCGTCTGGACAGGGTACCTGAAGCTTTCTTT. It specifies CARVVGPRLDRVPEAFF. V is TRBV6-4 and J is TRBJ1-1; 8 nucleotides align to TRBD1. CDR1 and CDR2 (germline): MRHNA, SNTAGT. Trimming at V came to 9 bases and at J to 6 bases, leaving 21 bases not matched to a gene. CDR3 length: 17 amino acids.